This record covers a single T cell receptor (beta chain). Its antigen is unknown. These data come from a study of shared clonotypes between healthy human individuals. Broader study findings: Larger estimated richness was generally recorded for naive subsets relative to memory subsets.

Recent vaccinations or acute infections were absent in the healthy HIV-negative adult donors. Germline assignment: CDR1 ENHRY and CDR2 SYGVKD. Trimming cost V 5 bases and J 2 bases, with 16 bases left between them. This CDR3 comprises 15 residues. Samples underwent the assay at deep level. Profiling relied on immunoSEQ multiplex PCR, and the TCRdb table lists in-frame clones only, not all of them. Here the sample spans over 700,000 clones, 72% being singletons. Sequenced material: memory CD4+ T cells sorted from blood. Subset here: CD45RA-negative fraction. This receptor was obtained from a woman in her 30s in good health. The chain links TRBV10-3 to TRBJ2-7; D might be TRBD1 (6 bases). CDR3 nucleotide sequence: TGTGCCATCAGTAAGGAGGACAGTCAAACCTACGAGCAGTACTTC. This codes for CAISKEDSQTYEQYF.